This T cell receptor beta chain comes out of a study of shared clonotypes between healthy human individuals. Cells designated naive CD8 were CD45RO-negative and were positively selected for CCR7, with terminally differentiated effector memory CD45RA+ cells excluded. Produced via immunoSEQ multiplex PCR; TCRdb's table is partial and in-frame only. The sample has some 2,000,000 clones; about 94% are singletons. The CDR3 length is 13 residues. Per germline, CDR1 LNHDA and CDR2 SQIVND (reference sequence). Trimming left V 1 base short and J 7 bases short, with 11 bases between. This TCR came from a man aged 18 to 29 in good health. The chain joins TRBV19 to TRBJ2-7, with D possibly TRBD2 on 6 matching bases. Source material: naive CD8+ T cells sorted from blood. The CDR3 DNA sequence: TGTGCCAGTAGTATAGTGGAGGGGATGGAGCAGTACTTC. It specifies CASSIVEGMEQYF. Full variable domain (missing parts from reference TRBV19 and TRBJ2-7): DGGITQSPKYLFRKEGQNVTLSCEQNLNHDAMYWYRQDPGQGLRLIYYSQIVNDFQKGDIAEGYSVSREKKESFPLTVTSAQKNPTAFYLCASSIVEGMEQYFGPGTRLTVT.